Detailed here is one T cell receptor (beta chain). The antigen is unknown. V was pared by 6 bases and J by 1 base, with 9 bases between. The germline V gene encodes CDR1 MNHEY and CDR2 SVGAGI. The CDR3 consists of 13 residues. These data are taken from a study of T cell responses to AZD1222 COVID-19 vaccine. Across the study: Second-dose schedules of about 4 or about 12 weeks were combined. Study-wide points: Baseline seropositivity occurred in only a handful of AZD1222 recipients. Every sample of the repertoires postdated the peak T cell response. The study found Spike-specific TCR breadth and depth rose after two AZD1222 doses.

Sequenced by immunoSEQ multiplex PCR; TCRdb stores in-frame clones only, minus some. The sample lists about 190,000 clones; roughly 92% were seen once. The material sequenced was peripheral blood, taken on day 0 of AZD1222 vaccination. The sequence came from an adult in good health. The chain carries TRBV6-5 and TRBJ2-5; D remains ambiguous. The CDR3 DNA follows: TGTGCCAGCAGCCTCTTGGCCCAAGAGACCCAGTACTTC. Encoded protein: CASSLLAQETQYF.